This T cell receptor beta chain was recorded in a study of CD8 T cells in ankylosing spondylitis. TCRdb re-called the 5' RACE reads with MiXCR, one entry per CDR3 protein. Among fewer than 150,000 distinct CDR3 sequences listed, about 7% were seen once. Trimming took 0 bases from V and 4 from J; bases not matched to a gene: 6. Germline CDR1 is SGHKS and CDR2 is YYEKEE (reference sequence). There are 15 residues in the CDR3. The receptor was derived from a female donor with ankylosing spondylitis or in good health (not recorded which). Material for sequencing was blood, either unsorted or a sorted T cell fraction (not recorded which). The rearrangement links TRBV5-5 to TRBJ2-7, with 8 bases identical to TRBD1. The CDR3 DNA follows: TGTGCCAGCAGCTTGGGGCAGGGGGCGTATTACGAGCAGTACTTC. It translates to CASSLGQGAYYEQYF.